This T cell receptor (beta chain) was recorded in a study of regulatory T cells in long-lasting Graves disease (dated by TCRdb to the early 2020s). For context, the study as a whole: Newly diagnosed Graves' disease patients had taken antithyroid drugs for less than 3 months. Persistent Graves' disease patients were compared with newly diagnosed Graves' disease patients by peripheral blood TCR sequencing and RNA sequencing. The study was conducted in China and was registered as a clinical trial. TCR sequencing covered roughly 13 persistent and approximately 20 newly diagnosed Graves' disease patients, some 33 samples in total.

Preparation of the library involved multiplex PCR. TCRdb records Illumina HiSeq 4000 as the sequencer. iRepertoire HTBI primers and Arm-PCR amplification of CDR3 regions were used to construct TCR beta libraries. Before sequencing, the PCR products went through gel purification. On the study's bioinformatics: Across samples, 62 TRBV and 13 to 15 TRBJ segments were identified and used for gene usage analysis of CDR3 amino acid clonotypes. COPE and FqMerger were used to merge filtered high-quality paired reads into contigs. BLAST was used to align contigs to IMGT TRBV, TRBD and TRBJ reference genes, and CDR3 was defined according to IMGT. Clonotypes above 0.1% frequency were classified as highly expanded clones. Shannon entropy served as the measure of repertoire diversity, while the Gini coefficient captured V-J evenness. Clonotypes shared by more than one individual were considered public. Through fastp at Q25 and MiXCR, TCRdb rebuilt clones from the public reads, retaining in-frame beta chains. Each entry is one CDR3 protein sequence, shown with its most common DNA and genes. None of the V and J calls come from the authors' own analysis; TCRdb made them. Across this sample there are some 560,000 distinct CDR3 sequences, with more than 15% seen only once. Roughly 25% of the sample lies in the top ten.

A note on this clonotype: What antigen it recognizes has not been identified. A read error is likely here: a far larger clone is one base away.

Per the publication, the time point label means: newly diagnosed GD, antithyroid drugs for less than 3 months. For both TCR sequencing and RNA sequencing, RNA was extracted from PBMCs in TRIzol. The diagnosis of Graves' disease followed American Thyroid Association guidelines. Patients were recruited from an endocrinology department in Xi'an, China. Each patient gave approximately 10 milliliters of peripheral blood, collected in an EDTA anticoagulant tube. PBMCs were isolated by Ficoll Paque Plus density gradient separation without further T cell sorting. An Agilent 2100 Bioanalyzer and agarose gel were used to check RNA quality, while a NanoDrop 2000 measured RNA concentration. The CDR3 has 15 amino acids, counting the end cysteine and phenylalanine. Only CDR3 DNA remains: 45 bases, in frame from the first base. After removal of 7 bases from V and 11 bases from J, the junction retains 13 bases not matched to a gene.

Findings and caveats that apply to the study as a whole: The study examined only peripheral blood because the primary lesion, thyroid tissue, could not be accessed. As a limitation, the authors acknowledged that the small sample size may reduce accuracy. Preferential use of TRBV28, TRBJ1-2 and TRBJ2-5 was observed in persistent disease, whereas TRBV20-1 and TRBJ2-1 were favored in newly diagnosed disease. Patients with persistent disease shared more public clonotypes (about 3,000) than newly diagnosed patients did (around 930). Sequencing and analysis were restricted to the TCR beta chain. Persistent Graves' disease patients showed lower TCR Shannon entropy and fewer highly expanded clones than newly diagnosed patients, suggesting clonal expansion.

This sample was also put to use in a study of T cells in Graves' hyperthyroidism and ophthalmopathy. Per the second study: Stable Graves' hyperthyroidism was defined as no progression to ophthalmopathy during 18 months of follow-up. The hyperthyroidism patients were between 18 and 65 years old and newly diagnosed, with a disease duration of less than 2 months. Patients with uncontrolled infections, other autoimmune diseases, pregnancy or lactation were excluded. Clinical symptoms, serum thyroxine and TRAb, thyroid ultrasound, and orbital computed tomography formed the basis for the diagnoses. For the first round of RT-PCR on the TCR CDR3, the HTBI primer set was used together with the Qiagen OneStep RT-PCR kit. Blood samples also contained most of the expanded thyroid clonotypes (frequency above 0.001), which suggests that blood repertoires may reflect thyroid immune responses. A model built on a 13 V-J signature distinguished ophthalmopathy from stable hyperthyroidism, reaching 85% to 90% sensitivity and around 82% specificity in cross-validation and 80%/75% in testing. During validation, the model predicted progression to ophthalmopathy a median of approximately 6.5 months ahead of onset, with roughly 65% sensitivity and roughly 72% specificity. To identify TCR V-J signatures that set the groups apart, the researchers used a discovery cohort of 100 or so patients, made up of around 42 with Graves' ophthalmopathy and 57 with stable Graves' hyperthyroidism. Prospective prediction of ophthalmopathy was tested in an independent validation cohort consisting of fewer than 20 hyperthyroidism patients and over 15 patients who later progressed to ophthalmopathy. The 100 or so discovery patients were divided at random into training and test sets in a 7:3 ratio. In addition, the study compared T-cell repertoires in thyroid tissue and in blood from roughly 6 Graves' hyperthyroidism patients. Following sampling, methimazole starting at 30 mg daily was given to hyperthyroidism patients, and high-dose intravenous methylprednisolone was given to ophthalmopathy patients. A second multiplex PCR round built the libraries, followed by size selection and purification. Sequencing of the libraries was done on an Illumina HiSeq2000 using paired-end 100 bp reads. SOAPnuke was used to process the raw data, with reads discarded if the reads contained adapters or uncalled bases, had a mean Phred below 15, or lacked an exact constant-primer or identifier match. High-quality paired reads were merged using COPE v1.2.5, and each unique nucleotide sequence was defined as a clonotype. MiTCR v1.1 was used to align the clonotypes against IMGT TRBV, TRBD and TRBJ reference segments. Only V-J combinations with frequency above 0.0001, covering about 99% of repertoires, were analysed. The TCS score was defined as F50 (clonal expansion) divided by E x V (chaos), with BLOSUM62-based TCRdist calculated between CDR3 peptides within each V-J. Welch's t-statistics and random forest reduced 500 to 550 V-J features to about 13, which were used in a naive Bayes classifier (R e1071). Sample size was not statistically predetermined, and investigators were not blinded to group allocation. The paper describes TCR Vbeta CDR3 sequencing of about 140 peripheral blood samples, made up of roughly 40 ophthalmopathy patients, roughly 75 hyperthyroidism patients and 17 progressor patients.

Rearrangement joined TRBV12-3 or TRBV12-4 to TRBJ2-5, with 13 middle bases fitting TRBD2. Here the sequenced sample was peripheral blood mononuclear cells (PBMCs), taken at new diagnosis, from a patient treated with antithyroid drugs. This sequence originates from a woman aged 35-65 years with Graves disease. Donor details come from another sample of the same person, matched by shared clones. In nucleotide form, the sequence is TGTGCCAGCATCGCTACTAGCGGGGGGGCTAAAGAGCAGTACTTC. Its protein is CASIATSGGAKEQYF.